The clone carrying this TCR beta chain was detected a few times. The data belong to a study of OX40 agonist ivuxolimab in advanced cancers. Turning to the study itself: Ivuxolimab is an agonistic anti-OX40 (CD134) antibody, and patients were treated with it. The diagnoses of dose-escalation patients were hepatocellular carcinoma, melanoma, renal cell or head and neck cancer. Subjects had a mean age of around 60 years, with a range of roughly 20 to 79; around 83% were male. In three patients, partial responses were observed, one with hepatocellular carcinoma and two with cutaneous melanoma.

J was trimmed by 3 bases and V by 1 base; bases with no gene match: 4. Germline CDR1 is LGHNA and CDR2 is YSLEER. The CDR3 runs 15 residues. Sequencing was performed with immunoSEQ multiplex PCR; in TCRdb, only in-frame clones are kept and a portion is missing. The table includes 60,000 to 75,000 clones, around 90% detected once. V is TRBV4-3 and J is TRBJ2-7; 9 bases agree with TRBD2. This TCR came from an adult with an advanced solid tumor such as melanoma, head and neck, liver or kidney cancer. The material sequenced was CD4+ or CD8+ T cells sorted from blood, taken in a trial of the OX40 agonist ivuxolimab. The CDR3 is CASSQGLAGLYEQYF. For the CDR3, the DNA is TGCGCCAGCAGCCAAGGGCTAGCGGGACTCTACGAGCAGTACTTC.